This T cell receptor beta chain was captured in a study of blood T cell repertoires in COVID-19. The overall study: Samples came from the United States, Italy and Spain, spanning acute and convalescent COVID-19. PBMCs, B-cell-depleted T cells, or T cells were the source of the cDNA or gDNA that made up the material.

Original handling: Researchers report that nucleated cell counts were estimated from reference gene primer amplification. The repertoire was sequenced with immunoSEQ multiplex PCR; TCRdb's copy has only in-frame clones and lacks some. The DNA was the basis for D and trimming; V, J and clone size are from that table. The sample records about 180,000 clones, 81% being singletons. V shed 3 bases and J shed 8 bases, with 8 bases lying between them. Per germline, CDR1 MNHNS and CDR2 SASEGT. CDR3 length equals 12 residues. Sequencing input: peripheral blood. The chain couples TRBV6-1 to TRBJ1-3, with TRBD1 as a possible D gene (5 bases). The sequence came from a woman of 80 years or more with COVID-19, enrolled during active disease. The CDR3 sequence is CASSEKGYTIYF. Written as DNA, the CDR3 is TGTGCCAGCAGTGAGAAGGGGTACACCATATATTTT.